The 16 T cell receptor beta chains listed next were all sequenced from one sample in a study of T cells in Graves' hyperthyroidism and ophthalmopathy. RNA transcripts gave rise to amplified TCR beta CDR3 regions. The HTBI primer set was used in a first-round RT-PCR of the TCR CDR3. One entry per CDR3 protein, called by TCRdb with MiXCR from the multiplex PCR reads. The table lists roughly 700,000 distinct CDR3 sequences, about 14% of them singletons. The material sequenced was blood. All receptors come from a woman under 30 with Graves' hyperthyroidism.

The J gene is TRBJ2-5, the V gene TRBV7-3; TRBD2 is a possible D gene (6 bases). Germline CDR1 SGHTA, CDR2 FQGTGA. The V and J ends lost 5 bases and 6 bases respectively, with 19 bases between them. CDR3 length equals 15 residues. As DNA, the CDR3 is TGTGCCAGCAGCCCACACCCCGGGAGTATCCAGACCCAGTACTTC. This sequence encodes CASSPHPGSIQTQYF. Variable domain in full (rest from reference TRBV7-3 and TRBJ2-5): GAGVSQTPSNKVTEKGKYVELRCDPISGHTALYWYRQSLGQGPEFLIYFQGTGAADDSGLPNDRFFAVRPEGSVSTLKIQRTERGDSAVYLCASSPHPGSIQTQYFGPGTRLLVL.

The table lists this clonotype with many counts. V and J are TRBV27 and TRBJ2-2, with TRBD2 identical over 7 bases. V was pared by 7 bases and J by 4 bases, with 6 bases of the junction left unmatched. Germline CDR1 reads MNHEY; CDR2 reads SMNVEV (reference sequence). The CDR3 runs to 14 residues. The CDR3 region is CASTTAGFTGELFF. For the CDR3, the DNA is TGTGCCAGCACGACAGCGGGGTTCACCGGGGAGCTGTTTTTT.

The chain joins TRBV6-2 or TRBV6-3 to TRBJ1-5; D might be TRBD1 (6 bases). This CDR3 has 13 residues. Germline V gives CDR1 MNHEY, CDR2 SVGEGT. Trimming took 6 bases from V and 6 from J, leaving 12 bases between them. CDR3 loop: CASRQRGGQPQHF. The DNA of the CDR3 is TGTGCCAGCAGGCAGAGGGGGGGTCAGCCCCAGCATTTT.

Turning to this clonotype: A read error may explain this, as a much larger clone is one base away. V is TRBV7-2 and J is TRBJ2-4, with a possible D match to TRBD1 (6 bases). The better agreement between TRBJ2-1 and the DNA end casts doubt on the J call. The germline gives CDR1 SGHTA, CDR2 FQGNSA. The CDR3 is 15 residues long. The CDR3 region has the DNA TGTGCCAGCAGCTCCCGGGACACGATATCAAACATTCAGTTCTTC. This sequence encodes CASSSRDTISNIQFF.

The CDR3, as DNA: TGTGCCAGCAGTTCACCGGGACAGAATTACAATGAGCAGTTCTTC. This translates into CASSSPGQNYNEQFF. This chain links TRBV12-3 or TRBV12-4 with TRBJ2-1; 7 nucleotides match TRBD1. Unmatched junction bases numbered 7, after V lost 4 bases and J lost 4 bases. CDR3 length: 15 residues.

This clonotype appeared a few times. The V gene is TRBV11-3, the J gene TRBJ2-2, with a tentative D call TRBD2 (5 bases). The length of the CDR3 is 14 residues. Germline assignment: CDR1 SGHNT and CDR2 YENEEA. V lost 3 bases and J 2 bases, leaving 7 bases between the germline ends. The CDR3 DNA sequence: TGTGCCAGCAGCTTCGGGATTAACACCGGGGAGCTGTTTTTT. Its translation: CASSFGINTGELFF.

The chain joins TRBV19 to TRBJ2-7, with 10 nucleotides matching TRBD2. CDR3 length equals 15 residues. The germline V gene has CDR1 LNHDA and CDR2 SQIVND (reference sequence). V was clipped by 6 bases and J by 0 bases; unmatched bases: 5. CDR3 amino acids: CASSKTSGFSYEQYF. CDR3 DNA: TGTGCCAGTAGCAAGACTAGCGGGTTCTCCTACGAGCAGTACTTC. Based on the CDR3 plus reference TRBV19 and TRBJ2-7, the full variable domain is DGGITQSPKYLFRKEGQNVTLSCEQNLNHDAMYWYRQDPGQGLRLIYYSQIVNDFQKGDIAEGYSVSREKKESFPLTVTSAQKNPTAFYLCASSKTSGFSYEQYFGPGTRLTVT.

This clonotype was recorded at least ten times. The rearrangement links TRBV3-1 to TRBJ2-5, with D perhaps matching TRBD1 or TRBD2 (6 bases each). With 4 bases removed from V and 0 bases from J, the gap between germline ends came to 15 bases. CDR3 length equals 16 residues. Germline CDR1 reads LGHDT; CDR2 reads YNNKEL (reference sequence). Here the CDR3 reads CASSPTRGRYQETQYF. The CDR3 nucleotides are TGTGCCAGCAGCCCGACTAGGGGGAGGTACCAAGAGACCCAGTACTTC.

This rearrangement joins TRBV10-3 to TRBJ1-1, with D maybe TRBD1 (6 bases). The CDR3 has 16 residues. Germline V gene sequence: CDR1 ENHRY, CDR2 SYGVKD. Trimming took 0 bases from V and 5 from J, leaving 16 bases between them. CDR3 sequence reads: CAISESAQGARTEAFF. The CDR3 DNA sequence: TGTGCCATCAGTGAGTCCGCACAGGGTGCGCGGACTGAAGCTTTCTTT.

Ten or more counts support this clonotype. This rearrangement joins TRBV7-2 to TRBJ2-7; D uncertain. V dropped 1 base and J dropped 4 bases, with 11 bases sitting between them. The CDR3 is 14 residues long. Germline lookup yields CDR1 SGHTA and CDR2 FQGNSA. The CDR3 protein is CASSLGPALYEQYF. The CDR3 DNA is TGTGCCAGCAGCTTAGGGCCAGCTCTTTACGAGCAGTACTTC.

This clonotype has a count of ten or more. The rearrangement joins TRBV27 to TRBJ1-1; D is unresolved. V gave up 8 bases and J gave up 1 base, with 14 bases separating them. Germline V gene sequence: CDR1 MNHEY, CDR2 SMNVEV (reference sequence). This CDR3 has 14 residues. The CDR3 DNA reads TGTGCCAGCTCTAGCTCCGGGAGGAACACTGAAGCTTTCTTT. Its protein product is CASSSSGRNTEAFF.

The sample holds many counts of this clonotype. This rearrangement joins TRBV6-1 to TRBJ1-2; 10 bases fit TRBD1. This CDR3 region has 14 residues. Germline-derived CDR1 and CDR2 are MNHNS and SASEGT. V dropped 8 bases and J dropped 3; count of bases not matched to a gene: 6. The CDR3 DNA reads TGTGCCAGCGAGACAGGGGGCGCGGACTATGGCTACACCTTC. Its protein product is CASETGGADYGYTF.

With respect to this clonotype: This may arise from a read error, as a much more abundant clone is one base away. V usage is TRBV7-2 and J usage is TRBJ2-2, with a possible D match to TRBD2 (5 bases). Trimming shortened V by 1 base and J by 10 bases, and 19 bases separated the two germline ends. The germline CDR1 and CDR2 sequences are SGHTA and FQGNSA. The CDR3 length is 16 residues. DNA for the CDR3: TGTGCCAGCAGCTTAGACGGTCTAGCTGGCGCCGTGGAGCTGTTTTTT. This translates into CASSLDGLAGAVELFF.

The chain uses TRBV27 and TRBJ1-1; 7 positions match TRBD1. Germline V gives CDR1 MNHEY, CDR2 SMNVEV (reference sequence). The junction had 12 bases not matched to a gene; V was cut back by 2 bases and J by 3 bases. The CDR3 consists of 17 residues. The CDR3 nucleotides read TGTGCCAGCAGTTTACTCCACAGGGGTTCAGGGTACACTGAAGCTTTCTTT. This codes for CASSLLHRGSGYTEAFF.

This clonotype came up many times. CDR3 loop: CAWSFSGIGDEQFF. CDR3 sequence (DNA): TGTGCCTGGAGTTTTAGCGGGATCGGCGATGAGCAGTTCTTC. The V and J genes are TRBV30 and TRBJ2-1, with 8 nucleotides matching TRBD2. The CDR3 runs 14 residues. Germline loops: CDR1 GTSNPN, CDR2 SVGIG (reference sequence). V was pared by 2 bases and J by 8 bases, with 8 bases of the junction left unmatched.

Comment on this clonotype: Mismatch with germline at one junction end may stem from a read error. This chain connects TRBV20-1 to TRBJ1-1; 10 bases fit TRBD1. The germline CDR1 and CDR2 sequences are DFQATT and SNEGSKA (reference sequence). CDR3 size: 15 residues. The CDR3, as DNA: TGCAGTGCTGACAGGGGGCTTTTATTGAACGCTGAAGCTTTCTTT. Translating it yields CSADRGLLLNAEAFF.